The T cell receptor beta chain under discussion was sequenced for a study of shared clonotypes between healthy human individuals. Study-wide background: Aged between 18 and 49, the donors were a couple of women and a few men.

This clone has only one observation. This CDR3 spans 16 amino acids. V dropped 5 bases and J dropped 2; count of bases not matched to a gene: 9. Germline CDR1 and CDR2: SGHAT and FQNNGV. Execution of the assay was at deep level. The method was immunoSEQ multiplex PCR; TCRdb's version includes in-frame clones alone and lacks a portion of them. The sample records some 2 million clones, 95% being singletons. Material: naive CD4+ T cells sorted from blood. Regarding subset: CD45RA+ positively selected. The receptor comes from a man younger than 35 in good health. The V gene is TRBV11-2, the J gene TRBJ1-1, with TRBD1 identical over 9 bases. The CDR3, as DNA: TGTGCCAGCAGCAGGAGGACAGGGGATATTAACACTGAAGCTTTCTTT. It encodes CASSRRTGDINTEAFF.